This T cell receptor beta chain is from a study of CD8 T cells in Susac syndrome. Trimming removed 2 bases at V and 4 bases at J, with 9 bases between. Germline V gene sequence: CDR1 SQVTM, CDR2 ANQGSEA. The CDR3 runs to 12 residues. A quantity of roughly 0.5 to 1 ug RNA underwent reverse transcription using random hexamers. Using its own MiXCR run on the immunoSEQ multiplex PCR reads, TCRdb lists one record per CDR3 protein. Of some 150,000 distinct CDR3 sequences listed, less than 97% are singletons. Sequencing was done on a sample of CD8+ T cells from PBMCs. This sequence originates from a human donor with multiple sclerosis. The chain has TRBV29-1 and TRBJ2-7; D is perhaps TRBD2 (5 bases). The CDR3 sequence is CSVESGGYEQYF. In nucleotides, the CDR3 is TGCAGCGTTGAATCTGGAGGTTACGAGCAGTACTTC.